The 28 T cell receptor beta chains reported below all come from one sample, sequenced in a study of blood T cell repertoires in COVID-19. This table comes from immunoSEQ multiplex PCR, and its TCRdb copy is limited to in-frame clones, with some not included. The table shows 130,000 or so clones, with more than 70% occurring only once. The material sequenced was peripheral blood. The receptor set was obtained from a man aged 50 to 60 with acute or convalescent COVID-19.

The sample holds one count of this clone. The chain couples TRBV6-5 to TRBJ1-6, with a possible D match to TRBD1 (6 bases). V lost 2 bases and J lost 10, with 18 bases in between. CDR3 size: 16 residues. CDR1 is MNHEY, CDR2 SVGAGI, per germline. The CDR3: CASSYPGGQVRSPLHF. The CDR3 DNA reads TGTGCCAGCAGTTACCCCGGGGGGCAAGTTCGATCACCCCTCCACTTT.

This clone was observed once. Likely a read error: the CDR3 ends without its conserved phenylalanine or tryptophan. The DNA is omitted, as the CDR3 cannot be located on it reliably, and the CDR3 follows TCRdb's listing. This rearrangement joins TRBV4-2 to TRBJ2-7; the table calls TRBD2, which could not be checked here. The CDR3 is 11 amino acids in total, end residues counted. Per germline, CDR1 LGHNA and CDR2 YNFKEQ. CDR3 amino acids: CASSQGTTPRS.

The CDR3 is CASSSTWAPGSSEAFF. The CDR3 DNA reads TGTGCCAGCAGCTCCACTTGGGCACCGGGATCGTCTGAAGCTTTCTTT. The chain is built from TRBV11-2 and TRBJ1-1; no clear D. The CDR3 has 16 amino acids. Germline values: CDR1 SGHAT, CDR2 FQNNGV. V shed 4 bases and J shed 6 bases, with 21 bases lying between them. The full variable domain, completed using reference TRBV11-2 and TRBJ1-1, is EAGVAQSPRYKIIEKRQSVAFWCNPISGHATLYWYQQILGQGPKLLIQFQNNGVVDDSQLPKDRFSAERLKGVDSTLKIQPAKLEDSAVYLCASSSTWAPGSSEAFFGQGTRLTVV.

V and J are TRBV4-1 and TRBJ2-1, with D tentatively TRBD1 (7 bases). CDR1 MGHRA and CDR2 YSYEKL come from the germline V gene. Trimming cost V 6 bases and J 10 bases, with 43 bases left between them. The CDR3 contains 22 residues. CDR3 nucleotide sequence: TGCGCCAGCAGTAAAATCCTGAATCGGGAGAGAGGGCGACAGGGACCATCGAGGGAGCAGTTCTTC. Protein product: CASSKILNRERGRQGPSREQFF.

V is TRBV27 and J is TRBJ2-1, with TRBD2 identical over 7 bases. In germline, CDR1 is MNHEY, CDR2 SMNVEV (reference sequence). CDR3 length: 15 amino acids. Trimming took 4 bases from V and 2 from J; bases not matched to a gene: 5. The CDR3: CASSSGGGPYNEQFF. The CDR3 DNA reads as TGTGCCAGCAGTTCCGGCGGGGGTCCCTACAATGAGCAGTTCTTC.

This clone was counted a single time. The chain couples TRBV5-6 to TRBJ1-3; D possibly corresponds to TRBD1 (5 bases). Germline lookup yields CDR1 SGHDT and CDR2 YYEEEE. CDR3 size: 16 residues. Trimming stripped 4 bases from V and 5 bases from J, with 19 bases between. The CDR3 is CASSPLSWGARNTIYF. CDR3 nucleotide sequence: TGTGCCAGCAGCCCTTTGAGCTGGGGCGCCCGAAACACCATATATTTT.

The chain employs TRBV9 and TRBJ1-2, with a tentative D call TRBD1 (5 bases). CDR1 is SGDLS, CDR2 YYNGEE, per germline. V was clipped by 4 bases and J by 0 bases, with 13 bases between them. This CDR3 comprises 15 residues. CDR3: CASSPRQSSNYGYTF. The CDR3, as DNA: TGTGCCAGCAGCCCCAGACAGTCCTCTAACTATGGCTACACCTTC.

This chain links TRBV28 with TRBJ1-2; TRBD1 matches 7 bases. The germline V gene encodes CDR1 MDHEN and CDR2 SYDVKM. The CDR3 has 14 residues. V shed 2 bases, J shed 5 bases, and the junction held 5 bases outside the gene matches. In DNA form, the CDR3 reads TGTGCCAGCAGTTTAGAGGGGGCTTGGTATGGCTACACCTTC. Translating gives CASSLEGAWYGYTF.

This chain uses TRBV13 with TRBJ1-1; 7 positions agree with TRBD1. The CDR3 runs 18 residues. V gave up 0 bases and J gave up 2 bases; unmatched junction bases: 12. Germline V CDR1 and CDR2: PRHDT, FYEKMQ (reference sequence). CDR3 in amino acids: CASSLGAHFDRVNTEAFF. CDR3 nucleotide sequence: TGTGCCAGCAGCTTAGGAGCCCATTTTGACAGGGTAAACACTGAAGCTTTCTTT.

The chain carries TRBV6-5 and TRBJ1-2, with 8 bases matching TRBD1. The CDR3 is made up of 13 amino acids. The J segment lost 8 bases and the V segment lost 6 bases, leaving 8 bases of the junction unmatched. Germline lookup yields CDR1 MNHEY and CDR2 SVGAGI. The CDR3 nucleotides read TGTGCCAGCAGGGAGCAGGGGGCGCGGGGCTACACCTTC. Protein sequence: CASREQGARGYTF.

The chain is built from TRBV29-1 and TRBJ1-1; TRBD1 is a possible D gene (5 bases). The CDR3 extends over 12 amino acids. The V gene lost 8 bases and the J gene lost 3 bases, with 13 bases spanning the gap. Per germline, CDR1 SQVTM and CDR2 ANQGSEA. DNA of the CDR3: TGCAGCTTCAAGGGGTGGGACACTGAAGCTTTCTTT. Protein sequence: CSFKGWDTEAFF.

This rearrangement joins TRBV19 to TRBJ1-4, with D unclear. Deletions cut 5 bases from V and 0 bases from J, with 13 bases between. In germline, CDR1 is LNHDA, CDR2 SQIVND (reference sequence). CDR3 size: 16 residues. The CDR3 sequence: CASSFGVSATNEKLFF. The CDR3 nucleotides are TGTGCCAGTAGTTTCGGGGTCAGTGCAACTAATGAAAAACTGTTTTTT. The whole variable domain, remainder taken from reference TRBV19 and TRBJ1-4, is DGGITQSPKYLFRKEGQNVTLSCEQNLNHDAMYWYRQDPGQGLRLIYYSQIVNDFQKGDIAEGYSVSREKKESFPLTVTSAQKNPTAFYLCASSFGVSATNEKLFFGSGTQLSVL.

This chain connects TRBV7-2 to TRBJ2-3; 7 bases agree with TRBD2. Germline loops: CDR1 SGHTA, CDR2 FQGNSA. Unmatched junction bases numbered 9, after V lost 1 base and J lost 8 bases. The CDR3 contains 15 residues. Here the CDR3 DNA reads TGTGCCAGCAGCTTAGTAGGACTAGGGGCTGCTACGCAGTATTTT. Amino acid sequence: CASSLVGLGAATQYF.

The chain is built from TRBV19 and TRBJ2-4; D might be TRBD1 (5 bases). Germline V gene data show CDR1 as LNHDA and CDR2 as SQIVND (reference sequence). V dropped 6 bases and J dropped 3 bases, with 9 bases sitting between them. The CDR3 contains 13 residues. In DNA form, the CDR3 reads TGTGCCAGTAGCCTAGACAGCAAAAACATTCAGTACTTC. Amino acids: CASSLDSKNIQYF. Variable domain in full (rest from reference TRBV19 and TRBJ2-4): DGGITQSPKYLFRKEGQNVTLSCEQNLNHDAMYWYRQDPGQGLRLIYYSQIVNDFQKGDIAEGYSVSREKKESFPLTVTSAQKNPTAFYLCASSLDSKNIQYFGAGTRLSVL.

A few counts support this clone. J is TRBJ1-1 and V is TRBV19, with D perhaps matching TRBD1 (5 bases). Looked up from germline, CDR1 is LNHDA and CDR2 is SQIVND (reference sequence). Trimming removed 10 bases at V and 4 bases at J, with 22 bases between. The CDR3 covers 15 residues. The CDR3 DNA reads as TGTGCCACTGAGGCCCAGGGAAATAAGGCCACTGAAGCTTTCTTT. Amino acids: CATEAQGNKATEAFF.

The V call is TRBV21-1, the J call TRBJ1-2. TRBV21-1 has pseudogene status. The CDR3 spans 16 residues. The CDR3, as DNA: TGTGCCAGCAGCAATTCACCGAGGGAGGGTAACTATGGCTACACCTTC. Its translation: CASSNSPREGNYGYTF.

The rearrangement uses TRBV6-5 and TRBJ1-2; possible D gene TRBD1, 5 bases. The CDR3 has 14 residues. The ends were cut back, 8 bases at V and 6 bases at J, with 19 bases in the middle. The germline CDR1 and CDR2 sequences are MNHEY and SVGAGI. For the CDR3, the DNA is TGTGCCAGCCGAGGGGCGGGGTATGGGAATGGCTACACCTTC. Translation gives CASRGAGYGNGYTF.

The J gene is TRBJ2-7, the V gene TRBV25-1; D remains ambiguous. Germline loops: CDR1 MGHDK, CDR2 SYGVNS. V was shortened by 3 bases and J by 5 bases, with 8 bases between the two germline ends. The CDR3 loop spans 12 amino acids. The CDR3 coding sequence is TGTGCCAGCAGTGATCGCCCGGACGAGCAGTACTTC. Protein: CASSDRPDEQYF.

Comment on this clone: Other nucleotide sequences in the sample specify the same CDR3. This sequence joins TRBV28 and TRBJ1-2; tentative D call: TRBD1 (6 bases). In germline, CDR1 is MDHEN, CDR2 SYDVKM. This CDR3 is 12 amino acids long. Trimming took off 6 bases at V and 8 bases at J, with 13 bases between the two ends. CDR3 amino acids: CASSLPGEGYTF. The DNA for the CDR3 is TGTGCCAGCAGCCTACCAGGGGAAGGCTACACCTTC.

The chain is built from TRBV10-3 and TRBJ2-7, with 8 bases lining up with TRBD1. Unmatched junction bases numbered 5, after V lost 2 bases and J lost 2 bases. The CDR3 is made up of 15 amino acids. Germline-derived CDR1 and CDR2 are ENHRY and SYGVKD. The CDR3 protein is CAISEPGQVTYEQYF. CDR3 DNA sequence: TGTGCCATCAGTGAGCCGGGACAGGTGACCTACGAGCAGTACTTC.

The rearrangement uses TRBV7-8 and TRBJ2-5, with TRBD1 matching over 11 bases. J gave up 5 bases and V 1 base, and 3 bases lay outside the gene matches. Germline CDR1 and CDR2: SGHVS and FQNEAQ. The CDR3 has 15 residues. CDR3 sequence reads: CASSLGTGGWETQYF. For the CDR3, the DNA is TGTGCCAGCAGCTTAGGGACAGGGGGCTGGGAGACCCAGTACTTC.

The chain uses TRBV11-2 and TRBJ2-5; no reliable D call. Trimming stripped 3 bases from V and 4 bases from J, with 6 bases between. The CDR3 consists of 12 residues. Germline values: CDR1 SGHAT, CDR2 FQNNGV. The CDR3 loop is CASSFLAETQYF. CDR3 DNA sequence: TGTGCCAGCAGCTTCTTAGCAGAGACCCAGTACTTC.

The genes are TRBV5-1 and TRBJ1-4; TRBD1 matches 8 bases. CDR3 length: 15 amino acids. Per germline, CDR1 SGHRS and CDR2 YFSETQ. Germline trimming cut 0 bases from V and 8 bases from J; bases unmatched to any gene: 6. The CDR3 here is CASSLGTGYPEKLFF. The CDR3, as DNA: TGCGCCAGCAGCTTGGGGACAGGGTACCCCGAAAAACTGTTTTTT.

This clone has only one observation. The chain links TRBV28 to TRBJ1-2; TRBD1 might be the D (5 bases). CDR1 is MDHEN and CDR2 is SYDVKM in the germline V gene. The V and J ends lost 3 bases and 4 bases respectively, with 15 bases between them. This CDR3 is 15 amino acids long. CDR3 loop: CASSFWGGATYGYTF. The DNA for the CDR3 is TGTGCCAGCAGTTTTTGGGGGGGAGCGACCTATGGCTACACCTTC.

V gene TRBV18 combines with J gene TRBJ1-1; possibly TRBD1 for D (6 bases). From germline, CDR1 is KGHSH and CDR2 LQKENI. The CDR3 totals 15 residues. V lost 8 bases and J 5 bases, leaving 21 bases between the germline ends. CDR3: CASHSPGGGLTEAFF. CDR3 in DNA: TGTGCCAGCCACTCGCCGGGGGGCGGTCTTACTGAAGCTTTCTTT.

The chain joins TRBV27 to TRBJ2-7; 9 positions agree with TRBD2. The CDR3 consists of 13 residues. In germline, CDR1 is MNHEY, CDR2 SMNVEV (reference sequence). V dropped 10 bases and J dropped 2; count of bases not matched to a gene: 6. CDR3 in amino acids: CATAGGFTYEQYF. The CDR3 coding sequence is TGTGCCACCGCGGGAGGGTTCACCTACGAGCAGTACTTC.

Of note for this clone: A read error may account for a junction end that differs from germline. The chain has TRBV11-3 and TRBJ2-2; TRBD2 might be the D (6 bases). The germline V gene encodes CDR1 SGHNT and CDR2 YENEEA. This CDR3 comprises 15 residues. CDR3 amino acids: CASSLGASLTGGLFF. The CDR3 nucleotides read TGTGCCAGCAGCTTAGGGGCGAGCTTGACCGGGGGGCTGTTTTTT.

The chain combines TRBV29-1 with TRBJ2-7; 9 bases match TRBD1. Trimming cost V 6 bases and J 6 bases; bases outside gene matches: 12. Germline CDR1 is SQVTM and CDR2 is ANQGSEA. The CDR3 is 14 residues long. CDR3 in amino acids: CSVLLQGALGEQYF. The CDR3 DNA reads TGCAGCGTCCTTTTACAGGGGGCGCTTGGCGAGCAGTACTTC.